This T cell receptor (beta chain) was sequenced during a study of cytomegalovirus exposure and HLA in healthy donors. Points from the study as a whole: It was only CMV serostatus that was available as immune exposure information. 164 TCR beta chains were listed as cytomegalovirus-associated.

There were likely unrecorded immune exposures, though donors were nominally healthy when sampled. This clone was seen once. The antigen is not known. The germline CDR1 and CDR2 sequences are SGHTA and FQGNSA. The CDR3 contains 16 residues. V lost 5 bases to trimming and J lost 4 bases, with 19 bases between them. 60 Vbeta and 13 Jbeta primers were used in PCR. Produced via immunoSEQ multiplex PCR; TCRdb's table is partial and in-frame only. This sample yields about 50,000 clones, of which about four fifths are seen a single time; roughly 2.5% belongs to the top ten. This receptor was identified in a boy between 10 and 17 years old in good health and CMV-seropositive. V usage is TRBV7-2 and J usage is TRBJ2-3; D gene ambiguous. The sample taken for sequencing was PBMCs. DNA for the CDR3: TGTGCCAGCAGCCCTCGAGTCCCTCGAGGTGCAGATACGCAGTATTTT. Translated, it gives CASSPRVPRGADTQYF.